The TCR beta chain under discussion was sequenced for a study of CXCR3-negative and CXCR3-positive naive CD8 T cells. Findings and caveats of the study: CXCR3 levels fell partly with cryopreservation; most assays relied on fresh PBMCs. High diversity, comparable across both naive subsets, contrasted with much lower diversity in memory CD8+ cells. Memory cells differed in TRBV-TRBJ usage, but naive CXCR3-negative and CXCR3-positive cells had similar usage. Compared with CXCR3-negative naive cells, CXCR3-positive naive cells showed more hydrophobic TRB CDR3s.

Of note for this clonotype: The antigen remains undetermined.

CDR1 and CDR2 from the germline V gene are SGHVS and FNYEAQ. The CDR3 is made up of 15 amino acids. 5' RACE with UMI labels generated the TRB cDNA libraries. TCRdb reprocessed the 5' RACE reads and reports one entry per CDR3 protein, with no DNA. This table holds some 140,000 distinct CDR3 sequences. This chain connects TRBV7-6 to TRBJ2-2; the D call from TCRdb, TRBD2, cannot be confirmed without DNA. The TCR comes from a human donor in good health. Some clones in this sample may be carry-over from other donors' samples. What was sequenced was naive CXCR3+ CD8+ T cells from blood. Noted subset: CD45RO-CCR7+CD27+CD95- naive CD8+ T cells expressing CXCR3 (TNR3+). CDR3 protein: CASSFDGSAAGELFF.